The 10 T cell receptor beta chains below come from one sample, sequenced in a study of T cells in Graves' hyperthyroidism and ophthalmopathy. TCR beta CDR3 regions were amplified from RNA transcripts. With the HTBI primer set, the TCR CDR3 went through a first round of RT-PCR. TCRdb fed the multiplex PCR reads into MiXCR, producing one record per CDR3 protein. The sample shows 700,000 or so distinct CDR3 sequences, around 17% of them seen only once. Sequencing was carried out using blood. The receptors were gathered from a man between 18 and 35 years old with Graves' hyperthyroidism.

This clonotype was seen many times. The chain recombines TRBV29-1 with TRBJ1-1; 11 nucleotides line up with TRBD1. This CDR3 is built from 14 residues. Trimming at V came to 4 bases and at J to 6 bases, leaving 7 bases not matched to a gene. Germline V gene data show CDR1 as SQVTM and CDR2 as ANQGSEA. The CDR3 bases are TGCAGCGTTGCCGACCCGGGACAGGGGGCTGAAGCTTTCTTT. As protein: CSVADPGQGAEAFF.

The rearrangement uses TRBV20-1 and TRBJ2-5; TRBD1 or TRBD2 may be the D gene (5 bases each). The CDR3 length is 14 residues. CDR1 is DFQATT, CDR2 SNEGSKA, per germline (reference sequence). V was cut by 5 bases and J by 2 bases, with 15 bases left in between. CDR3 residues: CSARRPGLQETQYF. The CDR3 DNA reads as TGCAGTGCTCGTCGGCCGGGGCTACAAGAGACCCAGTACTTC.

In this sample, this clonotype turned up a few times. V gene TRBV24-1 combines with J gene TRBJ2-4; TRBD2 agrees at 8 bases. Germline CDR1 and CDR2: KGHDR and SFDVKD. The CDR3 spans 15 residues. V dropped 3 bases and J dropped 6; count of bases not matched to a gene: 6. CDR3 sequence: CATSDAGLAPNIQYF. As DNA, the CDR3 is TGTGCCACCAGTGATGCCGGACTAGCTCCAAACATTCAGTACTTC.

The chain combines TRBV20-1 with TRBJ2-1; TRBD1 agrees at 7 bases. Germline V gives CDR1 DFQATT, CDR2 SNEGSKA (reference sequence). V shed 6 bases and J 2 bases; nucleotides not matched to a gene: 13. The CDR3 is 16 residues long. The CDR3 reads CSATTPPTGTYNEQFF. CDR3 bases: TGCAGTGCCACAACCCCGCCGACAGGGACCTACAATGAGCAGTTCTTC.

Concerning this clonotype: This clone may be a read error of a much larger clone one base away. The gene calls are TRBV7-6 and TRBJ1-5; TRBD1 aligns across 9 bases. CDR1 SGHVS and CDR2 FNYEAQ come from the germline V gene. This CDR3 has 14 amino acids. Written as DNA, the CDR3 is TGTGCCAGCAGCGACAGGGGGGGCAATCAGCCCCGGCATTTT. Protein product: CASSDRGGNQPRHF.

The rearrangement uses TRBV14 and TRBJ2-1; 14 bases fit TRBD2. The V and J ends lost 3 bases and 9 bases, in that order; junction bases with no gene match: 10. Germline V gives CDR1 SGHDN, CDR2 FVKESK. This CDR3 has 17 residues. The CDR3 sequence is CASSHLPGLAGVSEQFF. The DNA of the CDR3 is TGTGCCAGCAGCCACCTTCCGGGACTAGCGGGAGTAAGTGAGCAGTTCTTC. Full variable domain (remainder filled in from reference TRBV14 and TRBJ2-1): EAGVTQFPSHSVIEKGQTVTLRCDPISGHDNLYWYRRVMGKEIKFLLHFVKESKQDESGMPNNRFLAERTGGTYSTLKVQPAELEDSGVYFCASSHLPGLAGVSEQFFGPGTRLTVL.

The J gene is TRBJ2-5, the V gene TRBV27, with D tentatively TRBD2 (5 bases). The CDR3 loop spans 17 amino acids. Trimming shortened V by 11 bases and J by 5 bases, and 30 bases separated the two germline ends. The germline V gene encodes CDR1 MNHEY and CDR2 SMNVEV (reference sequence). CDR3 in DNA: TGTGCCGGCATGGAACTAGATGATAATCGTACCGGGGAGACCCAGTACTTC. It specifies CAGMELDDNRTGETQYF.

This clonotype was seen many times. The chain links TRBV20-1 to TRBJ2-7; D perhaps matches TRBD2 (6 bases). Germline CDR1 and CDR2: DFQATT and SNEGSKA (reference sequence). Trimming took off 1 base at V and 6 bases at J, with 19 bases between the two ends. The CDR3 extends over 15 amino acids. The CDR3: CSARARPTSSGEQYF. CDR3 nucleotide sequence: TGCAGTGCTAGAGCCAGACCCACTAGCAGCGGCGAGCAGTACTTC.

This clonotype has just a few counts. The chain employs TRBV27 and TRBJ2-7; D is ambiguous. The CDR3 length is 14 residues. Between the trimmed V and J ends, which lost 5 bases and 2 bases, there was a span of 13 bases. Germline V gene lookup returns CDR1 MNHEY and CDR2 SMNVEV (reference sequence). The CDR3 coding sequence is TGTGCCAGCAGTCAGTACAGAGGAGCCTACGAGCAGTACTTC. It codes for CASSQYRGAYEQYF.

This clonotype was observed at least ten times. V is TRBV11-3 and J is TRBJ2-3; D uncertain. Germline V gene sequence: CDR1 SGHNT, CDR2 YENEEA. V gave up 3 bases and J gave up 0 bases, with 10 bases separating them. The CDR3 loop spans 15 amino acids. The CDR3: CASSFDGSSTDTQYF. The DNA of the CDR3 is TGTGCCAGCAGCTTTGACGGCTCTAGCACAGATACGCAGTATTTT.